One TCR beta chain is described in this entry. The sample originates from a study of cytomegalovirus exposure and HLA in healthy donors. PCR amplification relied on 60 Vbeta primers (plus 13 Jbeta primers). The assay was immunoSEQ multiplex PCR, and TCRdb's table has in-frame clones only and misses some. Of 100,000 to 150,000 clones detected, over 65% appear once; the ten largest clones hold under 5%. Germline V gene sequence: CDR1 MNHEY, CDR2 SVGAGI. With 5 bases clipped from V and 5 bases from J, the junction kept 6 bases outside the gene matches. The CDR3 totals 14 residues. The chain carries TRBV6-5 and TRBJ1-1; 9 bases are a match to TRBD1. This TCR came from a man aged 40-49 years in good health and CMV-seropositive. The sequenced sample was PBMCs. The CDR3 coding sequence is TGTGCCAGCAGTCGTCCCGGGACAGGGACTGAAGCTTTCTTT. Translating it yields CASSRPGTGTEAFF.